The 28 T cell receptor beta chains given below trace back to one sample, sequenced in a study of vaccination and CD4 T cells after COVID-19. Treatment noted: approximately 11-day PBMC culture with coronavirus spike peptide pools or control peptides (ViraFEST assay). The Oncomine TCR Beta short-read assay was applied to DNA of cultured CD4+ T cells. TCRdb ran MiXCR on the PCR reads and lists one entry per CDR3 protein. The table includes some 25,000 distinct CDR3 sequences, 40% to 50% detected once. The antigens of these receptors remain unknown. What was sequenced was CD4+ T cells from blood, cultured in vitro. The receptors shown here come from a human donor who had recovered from COVID-19.

The chain uses TRBV2 and TRBJ1-4; D perhaps matches TRBD1 (5 bases). Trimming cost V 5 bases and J 15 bases, with 19 bases left between them. Germline CDR1 reads SNHLY; CDR2 reads FYNNEI. There are 13 residues in the CDR3. The CDR3 here is CASSRQSHSGLFF. CDR3 DNA: TGTGCCAGCAGTCGACAGTCCCATTCGGGGTTGTTTTTT.

This clonotype has just a few counts. V gene TRBV20-1 combines with J gene TRBJ2-3; D is perhaps TRBD1 or TRBD2 (6 bases each). The CDR3 totals 13 residues. Per germline, CDR1 DFQATT and CDR2 SNEGSKA (reference sequence). Trimming left V 3 bases short and J 5 bases short, with 12 bases between. The DNA for the CDR3 is TGCAGTGCTAGTTCGGGGGCCTTAGATACGCAGTATTTT. Protein sequence: CSASSGALDTQYF.

The rearrangement links TRBV7-3 to TRBJ2-3; TRBD2 agrees at 8 bases. The J segment lost 0 bases and the V segment lost 5 bases, leaving 1 base of the junction unmatched. Germline CDR1 and CDR2: SGHTA and FQGTGA. CDR3 size: 14 residues. The DNA for the CDR3 is TGTGCCAGCAGCAGCGGGGGTAGCACAGATACGCAGTATTTT. This gives the protein CASSSGGSTDTQYF. The whole variable domain, remainder taken from reference TRBV7-3 and TRBJ2-3, is GAGVSQTPSNKVTEKGKYVELRCDPISGHTALYWYRQSLGQGPEFLIYFQGTGAADDSGLPNDRFFAVRPEGSVSTLKIQRTERGDSAVYLCASSSGGSTDTQYFGPGTRLTVL.

This chain uses TRBV19 with TRBJ2-3; 7 positions match TRBD1. CDR1 and CDR2 (germline): LNHDA, SQIVND (reference sequence). Unmatched junction bases numbered 5, after V lost 6 bases and J lost 2 bases. CDR3 size: 14 residues. As DNA, the CDR3 is TGTGCCAGTAGCGACAGGGCCTACACAGATACGCAGTATTTT. Translated, it gives CASSDRAYTDTQYF.

This clonotype was detected a few times. The chain employs TRBV20-1 and TRBJ2-1; 10 bases are shared with TRBD2. Per germline, CDR1 DFQATT and CDR2 SNEGSKA (reference sequence). J was trimmed by 7 bases and V by 0 bases; bases with no gene match: 9. The CDR3 sequence is 16 residues long. This CDR3 reads CSARDPSGGAGNEQFF. CDR3 nucleotides: TGCAGTGCTAGAGATCCCAGCGGGGGGGCGGGGAATGAGCAGTTCTTC.

The V gene is TRBV28, the J gene TRBJ1-1; 8 nucleotides match TRBD1. The CDR3 is made up of 15 amino acids. V was pared by 7 bases and J by 2 bases, with 9 bases of the junction left unmatched. Germline V gene data show CDR1 as MDHEN and CDR2 as SYDVKM. The CDR3 nucleotides are TGTGCCAGCATCATAGGAGGACAGGGTAACACTGAAGCTTTCTTT. It specifies CASIIGGQGNTEAFF. The full variable domain, its missing parts supplied by reference TRBV28 and TRBJ1-1, is DVKVTQSSRYLVKRTGEKVFLECVQDMDHENMFWYRQDPGLGLRLIYFSYDVKMKEKGDIPEGYSVSREKKERFSLILESASTNQTSMYLCASIIGGQGNTEAFFGQGTRLTVV.

The chain couples TRBV7-2 to TRBJ2-1; D is undetermined. This CDR3 contains 10 residues. Trimming left V 6 bases short and J 10 bases short, with 7 bases between. Germline CDR1 and CDR2: SGHTA and FQGNSA. CDR3: CASSQVEQFF. In DNA form, the CDR3 reads TGTGCCAGCAGTCAAGTGGAGCAGTTCTTC.

The chain recombines TRBV20-1 with TRBJ1-2; possibly TRBD1 for D (5 bases). The CDR3 is 11 amino acids. With 5 bases removed from V and 8 bases from J, the gap between germline ends came to 12 bases. CDR1 is DFQATT, CDR2 SNEGSKA, per germline (reference sequence). DNA of the CDR3: TGCAGTGCTCGGTGGGGGAGAGGCTACACCTTC. As protein: CSARWGRGYTF.

The chain couples TRBV7-2 to TRBJ2-1, with 12 bases fitting TRBD2. This CDR3 spans 15 amino acids. Per germline, CDR1 SGHTA and CDR2 FQGNSA. V was pared by 3 bases and J by 6 bases, with 3 bases of the junction left unmatched. The chain's CDR3 is CASSLTSGSGNEQFF. CDR3 in DNA: TGTGCCAGCAGCTTGACTAGCGGGAGTGGCAATGAGCAGTTCTTC.

The chain has TRBV24-1 and TRBJ2-1; D is ambiguous. This CDR3 is 14 amino acids long. Trimming stripped 3 bases from V and 13 bases from J, with 18 bases between. Per germline, CDR1 KGHDR and CDR2 SFDVKD. In DNA, the CDR3 is TGTGCCACCAGTGATCCAGGATCTCCAGACCAACAGTTCTTC. As protein: CATSDPGSPDQQFF.

The CDR3 DNA reads TGTGCCAGCAGTGAGTTCCAGCGGGAGGGTATTGAGCAGTTCTTC. Translating it yields CASSEFQREGIEQFF. The V and J genes are TRBV6-1 and TRBJ2-1; TRBD2 agrees at 10 bases. CDR3 size: 15 residues. Germline V CDR1 and CDR2: MNHNS, SASEGT. With 3 bases clipped from V and 9 bases from J, the junction kept 8 bases outside the gene matches.

The chain combines TRBV14 with TRBJ2-7, with D unresolved. The CDR3 extends over 11 amino acids. The V end lost 1 base, the J end lost 6 bases, and 4 bases lay between the germline ends. CDR1 and CDR2 (germline): SGHDN, FVKESK. The CDR3 region is CASSQGREQYF. CDR3 in DNA: TGTGCCAGCAGCCAAGGGCGCGAGCAGTACTTC.

This clonotype was counted between two and nine times. The chain couples TRBV7-8 to TRBJ1-2; D is perhaps TRBD1 (5 bases). CDR1 is SGHVS and CDR2 is FQNEAQ in the germline V gene. The CDR3 totals 16 residues. V lost 5 bases to trimming and J lost 3 bases, with 19 bases between them. The CDR3 sequence: CASSGRTLGGDYGYTF. CDR3 DNA sequence: TGTGCCAGCAGCGGAAGGACCCTGGGGGGTGACTATGGCTACACCTTC.

This clonotype occurred a few times. The chain joins TRBV28 to TRBJ2-3; D may match TRBD1 or TRBD2 (5 bases each). Trimming removed 9 bases at V and 2 bases at J, with 15 bases between. CDR1 is MDHEN and CDR2 is SYDVKM in the germline V gene. The CDR3 has 14 residues. The CDR3 DNA sequence: TGTGCCAGGTTCATGCGAGGGGACACAGATACGCAGTATTTT. The encoded protein is CARFMRGDTDTQYF.

The genes are TRBV19 and TRBJ1-5; D remains unclear. Trimming cost V 6 bases and J 9 bases, with 27 bases left between them. Germline CDR1 reads LNHDA; CDR2 reads SQIVND (reference sequence). The CDR3 has 17 residues. DNA of the CDR3: TGTGCCAGTAGCCCGGGCGGACCGAAAGCCTTGGGATCGCCCCAGCATTTT. As protein: CASSPGGPKALGSPQHF.

This clonotype was detected only a few times. The rearrangement joins TRBV15 to TRBJ1-6; 7 bases are a match to TRBD1. CDR1 is LNHNV, CDR2 YYDKDF, per germline (reference sequence). J was trimmed by 4 bases and V by 2 bases; bases with no gene match: 5. The CDR3 contains 16 residues. The CDR3 loop is CATSRSGGFYNSPLHF. CDR3 sequence (DNA): TGTGCCACCAGCAGATCAGGGGGTTTTTATAATTCACCCCTCCACTTT.

The chain joins TRBV6-1 to TRBJ1-5; D not resolved. The ends were cut back, 2 bases at V and 7 bases at J, with 21 bases in the middle. This CDR3 has 17 amino acids. Germline CDR1 is MNHNS and CDR2 is SASEGT. The chain's CDR3 is CASSESLGLIEQQPQHF. The CDR3 region has the DNA TGTGCCAGCAGTGAATCCCTTGGACTAATCGAACAGCAGCCCCAGCATTTT.

This clonotype was counted a few times. The CDR3 region is CSAQIGNTIYF. In DNA form, the CDR3 reads TGCAGTGCTCAGATCGGAAACACCATATATTTT. The chain employs TRBV20-1 and TRBJ1-3; D remains unclear. Germline CDR1 DFQATT, CDR2 SNEGSKA (reference sequence). The CDR3 runs to 11 residues. With 5 bases removed from V and 4 bases from J, the gap between germline ends came to 6 bases.

There are a few counts of this clonotype. The chain couples TRBV11-2 to TRBJ2-7; tentatively, D is TRBD2 (6 bases). The V end lost 1 base, the J end lost 2 bases, and 15 bases lay between the germline ends. The CDR3 is 16 residues long. Per the germline V gene, CDR1 is SGHAT and CDR2 is FQNNGV. Here the CDR3 reads CASSLGLRGGAYEQYF. CDR3 in DNA: TGTGCCAGCAGCTTAGGTCTGCGGGGAGGAGCCTACGAGCAGTACTTC.

V gene TRBV6-1 combines with J gene TRBJ2-2; tentative D call: TRBD1 (6 bases). With 7 bases removed from V and 1 base from J, the gap between germline ends came to 7 bases. This CDR3 has 13 amino acids. The germline CDR1 and CDR2 sequences are MNHNS and SASEGT. The CDR3 loop reads CASNRVNTGELFF. The CDR3 nucleotides read TGTGCCAGCAACAGGGTGAACACCGGGGAGCTGTTTTTT.

In nucleotides, the CDR3 is TGCAGTGCTAGTCCGGGGACAGGGTCTAATGAAAAACTGTTTTTT. Translating gives CSASPGTGSNEKLFF. The chain uses TRBV20-1 and TRBJ1-4, with 9 bases matching TRBD1. Germline V gene data show CDR1 as DFQATT and CDR2 as SNEGSKA (reference sequence). This CDR3 comprises 15 residues. V dropped 3 bases and J dropped 3; count of bases not matched to a gene: 5.

The chain employs TRBV4-3 and TRBJ1-3, with 7 positions matching TRBD1. From germline, CDR1 is LGHNA and CDR2 YSLEER. Trimming at V came to 4 bases and at J to 1 base, leaving 4 bases not matched to a gene. The CDR3 totals 15 residues. CDR3 in DNA: TGCGCCAGCAGCCGCCTCAGGGGGTCTGGAAACACCATATATTTT. This gives the protein CASSRLRGSGNTIYF.

The rearrangement links TRBV12-1 to TRBJ1-5. TRBV12-1 is designated a pseudogene. The CDR3 loop spans 12 amino acids. CDR3 loop: CASPSSGQPQHF. The CDR3 DNA follows: TGTGCCAGCCCATCTTCGGGTCAGCCCCAGCATTTT.

This rearrangement joins TRBV6-4 to TRBJ2-3; 12 positions agree with TRBD2. J gave up 5 bases and V 4 bases, and 19 bases lay outside the gene matches. Germline V gene lookup returns CDR1 MRHNA and CDR2 SNTAGT. The CDR3 extends over 20 amino acids. CDR3 region: CASSGDLGKTSGGGGDTQYF. For the CDR3, the DNA is TGTGCCAGCAGTGGTGACTTGGGGAAGACTAGCGGGGGCGGGGGAGATACGCAGTATTTT.

V gene TRBV11-3 combines with J gene TRBJ2-1; 9 nucleotides agree with TRBD2. V trimming: 0 bases; J trimming: 4 bases; junction bases outside the gene matches: 13. The germline CDR1 and CDR2 sequences are SGHNT and YENEEA. The CDR3 sequence is 19 residues long. In nucleotides, the CDR3 is TGTGCCAGCAGCTTAGACGGGTTTGGCGGGGGGGGTCAATACAATGAGCAGTTCTTC. Translated: CASSLDGFGGGGQYNEQFF.

The chain carries TRBV6-2 or TRBV6-3 and TRBJ2-7, with 7 bases aligning to TRBD1. This CDR3 contains 14 residues. J gave up 2 bases and V 7 bases, and 8 bases lay outside the gene matches. CDR1 and CDR2 (germline): MNHEY, SVGEGT. The chain's CDR3 is CASTPTGFAYEQYF. Written as DNA, the CDR3 is TGTGCCAGCACACCGACAGGGTTTGCCTACGAGCAGTACTTC.

The sample holds a few counts of this clonotype. The CDR3 is CASSAPDRSYNEQFF. CDR3 bases: TGCGCCAGCAGTGCCCCGGACCGTTCCTACAATGAGCAGTTCTTC. V is TRBV10-2 and J is TRBJ2-1; D not certain. The CDR3 is 15 residues long. V lost 4 bases and J 1 base, leaving 11 bases between the germline ends. In germline, CDR1 is WSHSY, CDR2 SAAADI.

This clonotype was observed once. CDR3 sequence (DNA): TGTGCCAGCTCCAGGGCCCAAAACGACTATGGCTACACCTTC. Amino acid sequence: CASSRAQNDYGYTF. This chain connects TRBV18 to TRBJ1-2; D possibly corresponds to TRBD1 (5 bases). V dropped 6 bases and J dropped 3 bases, with 14 bases sitting between them. This CDR3 spans 14 amino acids. CDR1 is KGHSH, CDR2 LQKENI, per germline.